Here is one T cell receptor beta chain with its context. Its target is not known. This entry belongs to a study of immune cell composition in non-small cell lung cancer. General study points: Tumour-associated clones >0.5% occurred in under 40% of adenocarcinomas, approximately 74% of squamous. In adenocarcinoma, maximal tumour-associated clone frequency tracked TIL tumour reactivity.

CDR1 is SGDLS, CDR2 YYNGEE, per germline. The CDR3 totals 14 residues. The ends were cut back, 4 bases at V and 1 base at J, with 11 bases in the middle. Assay used: immunoSEQ multiplex PCR; TCRdb lists only in-frame clones, some missing. Counted here are over 3,000 clones, more than 60% occurring once; the ten biggest clones make up 7% to 8.5%. The sequence came from a human donor with non-small cell lung cancer. The chain has TRBV9 and TRBJ1-2, with no clear D. The material sequenced was lung tumor tissue. CDR3 sequence reads: CASSPNRNNYGYTF. As DNA, the CDR3 is TGTGCCAGCAGCCCCAACAGAAATAACTATGGCTACACCTTC.